This is a list of T cell receptor beta chains from one sample in a study of T-cell memory formation after mild COVID-19. TCRdb independently ran MiXCR on the 5' RACE reads; one entry per CDR3 protein. The table shows 470,000 or so distinct CDR3 sequences, with around a sixth occurring only once. Source material: PBMCs or a T cell subset sorted from them (not recorded which). The receptors were sampled from an adult woman who had mild COVID-19 (a few samples of this study predate the infection). Cell type and time point are not known. The CDR3 runs from the conserved cysteine through the conserved F or W. The D gene is left open where the match is weak. Not all rows give a size; the values are once, few, many and, for expanded clones, a class.

d_call,v_call,clone_size,j_call,cdr3_aa,cdr3_nt
-,TRBV25-1,many,TRBJ2-7,CASSESGGRQSSYEQYF,TGTGCCAGCAGTGAAAGTGGAGGACGGCAAAGCTCCTACGAGCAGTACTTC
-,TRBV12-3/TRBV12-4,few,TRBJ2-6,CASSLSVLGPSGANVLTF,TGTGCCAGCAGTTTATCTGTATTGGGACCGTCTGGGGCCAACGTCCTGACTTTC
-,TRBV3-1,-,TRBJ2-3,CASSPFSGGLTDTQYF,TGTGCCAGCAGCCCATTCTCCGGGGGGCTCACAGATACGCAGTATTTT
TRBD2,TRBV3-1,-,TRBJ2-1,CASSQAYLAGENNEQFF,TGTGCCAGCAGCCAAGCCTACCTAGCGGGAGAGAACAATGAGCAGTTCTTC
TRBD2,TRBV3-1,-,TRBJ2-3,CASSRSGGLNTQYF,TGTGCCAGCAGCCGATCGGGGGGGTTGAATACGCAGTATTTT
-,TRBV10-3,few,TRBJ1-2,CAISDGARDGYTF,TGTGCCATCAGTGATGGGGCGAGGGATGGCTACACCTTC
TRBD2,TRBV9,-,TRBJ2-1,CASSVPLAGGDNEQFF,TGTGCCAGCAGCGTACCCCTAGCGGGGGGCGACAATGAGCAGTTCTTC
-,TRBV7-2,few,TRBJ1-2,CASSLVGGYGWSGYTF,TGTGCCAGCAGCTTAGTGGGGGGTTATGGATGGTCAGGCTACACCTTC
-,TRBV20-1,few,TRBJ2-1,CSARDLWDEQFF,TGCAGTGCTAGGGACCTGTGGGATGAGCAGTTCTTC
-,TRBV12-3/TRBV12-4,-,TRBJ2-3,CASSPQEKMDAFSTDTQYF,TGTGCCAGCAGTCCTCAAGAAAAAATGGACGCCTTTAGCACAGATACGCAGTATTTT
TRBD2,TRBV7-8,few,TRBJ2-5,CASQGLAGVQETQYF,TGTGCCAGCCAAGGACTAGCGGGGGTTCAAGAGACCCAGTACTTC
-,TRBV4-1,-,TRBJ2-1,CASSRNREQFF,TGCGCCAGCAGCCGAAACCGGGAGCAGTTCTTC
-,TRBV11-2,few,TRBJ2-2,CASSLVLRGGELFF,TGTGCCAGCAGCTTAGTATTGCGGGGCGGGGAGCTGTTTTTT
-,TRBV18,few,TRBJ1-1,CASSPYTGSTEAFF,TGTGCCAGCTCACCATATACTGGCTCCACTGAAGCTTTCTTT
-,TRBV4-2,-,TRBJ2-7,CASSQDLNRVWEQYF,TGTGCCAGCAGCCAAGATCTGAACAGGGTGTGGGAGCAGTACTTC
TRBD1,TRBV7-6,-,TRBJ1-5,CASSRTGDRNQPQHF,TGTGCCAGCAGCCGGACAGGGGACCGCAATCAGCCCCAGCATTTT
-,TRBV7-2,-,TRBJ1-4,CASSLSQGGEKLFF,TGTGCCAGCAGCTTATCCCAGGGCGGAGAAAAACTGTTTTTT
-,TRBV3-1,-,TRBJ1-1,CASSQDREGGNTEAFF,TGTGCCAGCAGCCAAGATAGGGAGGGTGGAAACACTGAAGCTTTCTTT
-,TRBV20-1,few,TRBJ2-4,CSAAQTLAKNIQYF,TGCAGTGCTGCACAAACCTTAGCCAAAAACATTCAGTACTTC
-,TRBV14,few,TRBJ2-3,CASSPLLAGTDTQYF,TGTGCCAGCAGCCCCCTGTTGGCAGGCACAGATACGCAGTATTTT
-,TRBV4-1,-,TRBJ2-7,CASSQDQTRARGAYEQYF,TGCGCCAGCAGCCAAGATCAGACCCGGGCCAGGGGTGCCTACGAGCAGTACTTC
-,TRBV29-1,few,TRBJ2-3,CSIQGGTQYF,TGCAGCATACAGGGCGGTACGCAGTATTTT
-,TRBV19,few,TRBJ2-1,CASSTKEGSRYNEQFF,TGTGCCAGTAGTACGAAGGAGGGGTCCCGATACAATGAGCAGTTCTTC
TRBD2,TRBV12-3/TRBV12-4,few,TRBJ2-7,CASSLAAGGPLSYEQYF,TGTGCCAGCAGTTTAGCTGCGGGAGGGCCACTATCCTACGAGCAGTACTTC
TRBD1,TRBV5-1,-,TRBJ2-7,CASSLGTDSYEQYF,TGCGCCAGCAGCTTAGGGACAGACTCCTACGAGCAGTACTTC
-,TRBV19,-,TRBJ2-1,CASSISLSNEQFF,TGTGCCAGTAGTATAAGTCTTTCCAATGAGCAGTTCTTC
-,TRBV28,many,TRBJ1-4,CASSYVAPTNEKLFF,TGTGCCAGCAGCTATGTAGCACCAACTAATGAAAAACTGTTTTTT
-,TRBV5-1,-,TRBJ2-3,CASSLDPGKTDTQYF,TGCGCCAGCAGCTTGGACCCGGGGAAAACAGATACGCAGTATTTT
-,TRBV14,few,TRBJ2-3,CASSQGSSGTDTQYF,TGTGCCAGCAGCCAGGGTTCGTCAGGCACAGATACGCAGTATTTT
-,TRBV4-1,few,TRBJ2-2,CASNWAAENTGELFF,TGCGCCAGCAACTGGGCAGCCGAGAACACCGGGGAGCTGTTTTTT
-,TRBV5-1,-,TRBJ2-4,CASSEDGRNIQYF,TGCGCCAGCAGCGAGGACGGGCGAAACATTCAGTACTTC
TRBD2,TRBV28,many,TRBJ2-7,CATTSGINNEQYF,TGTGCCACCACTAGCGGGATAAACAACGAGCAGTACTTC
-,TRBV7-3,few,TRBJ1-2,CASSPRTHREGYTF,TGTGCCAGCAGCCCCAGAACCCACAGGGAAGGCTACACCTTC
-,TRBV27,few,TRBJ2-7,CASSRDPTYEQYF,TGTGCCAGCAGTAGGGACCCTACCTACGAGCAGTACTTC
TRBD1,TRBV25-1,-,TRBJ1-4,CASTDRGSEKLFF,TGTGCCAGCACGGACAGGGGAAGTGAAAAACTGTTTTTT
-,TRBV27,-,TRBJ2-7,CASSSHRDKYEQYF,TGTGCCAGCAGTTCTCACCGGGACAAATACGAGCAGTACTTC
-,TRBV25-1,many,TRBJ1-1,CASIGQVNTEAFF,TGTGCCAGCATTGGACAAGTGAACACTGAAGCTTTCTTT
-,TRBV7-9,few,TRBJ1-2,CASSSLGGDGYTF,TGTGCCAGCAGCTCTCTTGGGGGCGATGGCTACACCTTC
TRBD1,TRBV27,few,TRBJ1-6,CASSYRTGGNSPLHF,TGTGCCAGCAGTTATAGGACAGGGGGAAATTCACCCCTCCACTTT
-,TRBV7-2,-,TRBJ2-3,CASSLQGTRDTQYF,TGTGCCAGCAGCTTACAAGGGACCCGGGATACGCAGTATTTT
-,TRBV19,-,TRBJ1-2,CASSIGTSSGGYTF,TGTGCCAGTAGTATTGGGACCTCCTCGGGTGGCTACACCTTC
-,TRBV27,-,TRBJ1-1,CASTHTGRDTEAFF,TGTGCCAGCACTCACACAGGGAGGGACACTGAAGCTTTCTTT
TRBD1,TRBV2,few,TRBJ2-7,CASRGTGTYEQYF,TGTGCCAGCAGGGGGACAGGAACCTACGAGCAGTACTTC
-,TRBV29-1,few,TRBJ2-7,CSVESQGYEQYF,TGCAGCGTTGAAAGCCAGGGCTACGAGCAGTACTTC
-,TRBV15,many,TRBJ2-5,CATSRGRGETQYF,TGTGCCACCAGCAGAGGGAGGGGTGAGACCCAGTACTTC
-,TRBV7-2,few,TRBJ2-1,CASSQRTGTREFF,TGTGCCAGCAGCCAAAGGACCGGGACACGGGAGTTCTTC
TRBD2,TRBV27,few,TRBJ2-3,CASSLSLRLADTDTQYF,TGTGCCAGCAGTTTATCGTTAAGACTAGCGGACACAGATACGCAGTATTTT
-,TRBV9,-,TRBJ2-1,CASSGAGNYNEQFF,TGTGCCAGCAGCGGGGCAGGGAACTACAATGAGCAGTTCTTC